The table lists the clone carrying this TCR beta chain with many counts. Its antigen is currently unknown. The entry originates in a study of spatial heterogeneity in lung cancer. Study conclusions and caveats: Ubiquitous expanded tumor TCRs appeared in blood more at resection than follow-up.

V was trimmed by 6 bases and J by 6 bases, leaving 17 bases between them. The CDR3 extends over 15 amino acids. Germline CDR1 and CDR2: LNHDA and SQIVND (reference sequence). Stated time point: sample taken at primary tumor resection. TCRdb itself ran the 5' RACE reads through MiXCR, one entry per CDR3 protein. The repertoire has tens of thousands of distinct CDR3 sequences, about 8.5% of them found once; the top ten carry about 6.8%. The genes are TRBV19 and TRBJ2-2; D tentatively fits TRBD1 or TRBD2 (5 bases each). The sample consisted of PBMCs, taken at surgery. This clonotype was sampled from a male donor with early-stage non-small cell lung cancer. The CDR3 is CASRPQGMEAGELFF. CDR3 DNA: TGTGCCAGTAGGCCGCAGGGTATGGAGGCCGGGGAGCTGTTTTTT.